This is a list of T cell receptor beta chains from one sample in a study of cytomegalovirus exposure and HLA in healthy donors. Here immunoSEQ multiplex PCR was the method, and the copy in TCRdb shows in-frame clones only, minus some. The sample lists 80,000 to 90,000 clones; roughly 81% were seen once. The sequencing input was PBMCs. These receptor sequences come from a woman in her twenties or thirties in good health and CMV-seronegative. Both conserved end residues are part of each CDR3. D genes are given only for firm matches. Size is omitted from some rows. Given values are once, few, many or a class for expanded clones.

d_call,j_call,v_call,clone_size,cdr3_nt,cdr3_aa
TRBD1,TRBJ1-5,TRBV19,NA,TGTGCCAGTAGTACCTCGGACAGGGTGGTTAATCAGCCCCAGCATTTT,CASSTSDRVVNQPQHF
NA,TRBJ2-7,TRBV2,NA,TGTGCCAGCATACTAGGGTTGTCCTACGAGCAGTACTTC,CASILGLSYEQYF
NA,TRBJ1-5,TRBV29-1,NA,TGCAGCGTTGGGGAGGATAGCAATCAGCCCCAGCATTTT,CSVGEDSNQPQHF
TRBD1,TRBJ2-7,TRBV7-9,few,TGTGCCAGCAGCAGGGGGACAGTTGGATCTTACGAGCAGTACTTC,CASSRGTVGSYEQYF
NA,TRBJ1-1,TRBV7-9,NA,TGTGCCAGCAGCTTAACGACAGTCAACACTGAAGCTTTCTTT,CASSLTTVNTEAFF
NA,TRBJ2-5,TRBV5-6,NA,TGTGCCAGCAGTTACGATATGCGGAACCCTCAAGAGACCCAGTACTTC,CASSYDMRNPQETQYF
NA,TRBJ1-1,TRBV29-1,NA,TGCAGCGTTGGCGAGATCTTTTTGAGGGACACTGAAGCTTTCTTT,CSVGEIFLRDTEAFF
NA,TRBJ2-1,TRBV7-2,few,TGTGCCAGCAGCTTGTTCGGGAGAGGTGAGCAGTTCTTC,CASSLFGRGEQFF
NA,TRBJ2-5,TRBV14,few,TGTGCCAGCAGCCAAGGGCTGACCCAGTACTTC,CASSQGLTQYF
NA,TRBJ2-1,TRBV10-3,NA,TGTGCCATCAGTGATTCTGAGGGGGGGGCCCTCAATGAGCAGTTCTTC,CAISDSEGGALNEQFF
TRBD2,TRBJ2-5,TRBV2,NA,TGTGCCACCACGGGCGGGGGGGCCGAGACCCAGTACTTC,CATTGGGAETQYF
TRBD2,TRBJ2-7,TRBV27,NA,TGTGCCAGCAGTTTAGTAGCGGGAGGGCCGTACGAGCAGTACTTC,CASSLVAGGPYEQYF
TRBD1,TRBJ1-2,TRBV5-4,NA,TGTGCCAGCAGCCCCCGGGACAGCGGGGGCTACACCTTC,CASSPRDSGGYTF
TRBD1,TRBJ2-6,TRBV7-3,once,TGTGCCAGCAGCCGTGACAGGGTGCAGGGGGCCAACGTCCTGACTTTC,CASSRDRVQGANVLTF
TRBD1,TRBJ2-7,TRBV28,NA,TGTGCCAGCAGTTTATCTCAGGGGGCCCACGAGCAGTACTTC,CASSLSQGAHEQYF
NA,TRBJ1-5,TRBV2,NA,TGTGCCAGCAGTGATTTGGACATACCCGATCGGCAGCCCCAGCATTTT,CASSDLDIPDRQPQHF
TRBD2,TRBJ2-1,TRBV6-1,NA,TGTGCCAGCAGTGAAGTGACTAGCGGGAGGCCCTCCTACAATGAGCAGTTCTTC,CASSEVTSGRPSYNEQFF
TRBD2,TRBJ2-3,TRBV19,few,TGTGCCAGTAGTAGGACTAGCGGGAGCGCAGATACGCAGTATTTT,CASSRTSGSADTQYF
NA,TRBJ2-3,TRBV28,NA,TGTGCCAGCAGTTCTTCAGGGGTTAGGGCAGATACGCAGTATTTT,CASSSSGVRADTQYF
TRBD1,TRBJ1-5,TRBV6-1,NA,TGTGCCAGCAGTGAACGTTGGGGACAGGGAAGGCGCAATCAGCCCCAGCATTTT,CASSERWGQGRRNQPQHF
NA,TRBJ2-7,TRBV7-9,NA,TGTGCCAGCAGCTTAGGTAGCCACTACGAGCAGTACTTC,CASSLGSHYEQYF
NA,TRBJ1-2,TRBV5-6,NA,TGTGCCAGCAGCTTGATTCCCGTGGGAGTGAATGGCTACACCTTC,CASSLIPVGVNGYTF
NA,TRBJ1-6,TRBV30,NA,TGTGCCTGCCTGGCCCCGGGAAGGTCACCCCTCCACTTT,CACLAPGRSPLHF
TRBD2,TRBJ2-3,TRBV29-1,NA,TGCAGCGGGAGCGCGACTAGCGGGAGGGGAGATACGCAGTATTTT,CSGSATSGRGDTQYF
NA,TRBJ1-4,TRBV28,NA,TGTGCCAGCAGTATAGTGGCAACTAATGAAAAACTGTTTTTT,CASSIVATNEKLFF
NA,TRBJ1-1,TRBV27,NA,TGTGCCAGGCCGACGGATAGGGGCCCGAACACTGAAGCTTTCTTT,CARPTDRGPNTEAFF
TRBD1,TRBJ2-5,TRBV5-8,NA,TGTGCCAGCAGCTGGGGACAGGGGGAAGGGGAGACCCAGTACTTC,CASSWGQGEGETQYF
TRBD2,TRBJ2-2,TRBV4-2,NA,TGTGCCAGCAGCCAAGGGGGTGTGGGGGTAGCGGGAGCAGTCGACACCGGGGAGCTGTTTTTT,CASSQGGVGVAGAVDTGELFF
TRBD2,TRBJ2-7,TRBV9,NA,TGTGCCAGCAGCGTAGGCCTAGCGGGAGGGCCTCGGTCCTACGAGCAGTACTTC,CASSVGLAGGPRSYEQYF
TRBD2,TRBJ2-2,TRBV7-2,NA,TGTGCCAGCAGCTTAGTGGGAGGGCGAAACACCGGGGAGCTGTTTTTT,CASSLVGGRNTGELFF
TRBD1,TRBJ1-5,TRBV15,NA,TGTGCCACCAGCAAGACAGGGGGCAGAGGTACGAGCCAGCCCCAGCATTTT,CATSKTGGRGTSQPQHF
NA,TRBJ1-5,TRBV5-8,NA,TGTGCCAGCAGCTTTGGCCGAGCGGCGGGGCGGATTCAGCCCCAGCATTTT,CASSFGRAAGRIQPQHF
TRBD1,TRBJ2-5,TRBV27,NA,TGTGCCAGCAGTTTACAACAGGGGCTAGGGGAGACCCAGTACTTC,CASSLQQGLGETQYF
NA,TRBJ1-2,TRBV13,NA,TGTGCCAGCAGCCCCCCGCTCCCTTCCGGGGGCTACACCTTC,CASSPPLPSGGYTF
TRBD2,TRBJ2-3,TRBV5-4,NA,TGTGCCAGCAGCCGTCCACTAGCGGGAGTAACAGATACGCAGTATTTT,CASSRPLAGVTDTQYF
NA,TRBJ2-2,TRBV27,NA,TGTGCCAGCAGTTCCGTTTACACCGGGGAGCTGTTTTTT,CASSSVYTGELFF
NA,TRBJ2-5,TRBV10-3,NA,TGTGCCATCAGTGAGTCGGGGCAGGGCCAAGAGACCCAGTACTTC,CAISESGQGQETQYF
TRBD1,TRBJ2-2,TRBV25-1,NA,TGTGCCAGCAGTGCCGGGACAGGGGTCACCGGGGAGCTGTTTTTT,CASSAGTGVTGELFF
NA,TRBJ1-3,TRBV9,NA,TGTGCCAGCAGCCCCGGGGGAGGGAGCTCTGGAAACACCATATATTTT,CASSPGGGSSGNTIYF
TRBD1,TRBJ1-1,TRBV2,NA,TGTGCCAGCAACTTCCAAGGGGGCCGCGTATCTGAAGCTTTCTTT,CASNFQGGRVSEAFF
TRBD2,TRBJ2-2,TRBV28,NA,TGTGCCAGCAGGTCTCTAGCGGGAGTTGTCGGGGAGCTGTTTTTT,CASRSLAGVVGELFF
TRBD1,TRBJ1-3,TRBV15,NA,TGTGCCACCAGCGACCAGGGGGGAGGAAACACCATATATTTT,CATSDQGGGNTIYF
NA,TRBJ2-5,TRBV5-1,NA,TGCGCCAGCTCCCCGGCAGGACAAGAGACCCAGTACTTC,CASSPAGQETQYF
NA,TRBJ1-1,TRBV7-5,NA,TGTGCCAGATACCTGTCGGAGGACACTGAAGCTTTCTTT,CARYLSEDTEAFF
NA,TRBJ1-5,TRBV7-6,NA,TGTGCCAGCAGCTTATGGACGGGGAGCAATCAGCCCCAGCATTTT,CASSLWTGSNQPQHF
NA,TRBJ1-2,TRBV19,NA,TGTGCCAGTAGTGCGAAGGGGGTAGATGGCTACACCTTC,CASSAKGVDGYTF
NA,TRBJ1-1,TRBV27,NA,TGTGCCAGCATTCCCCGCCGGGGGGGAAACACTGAAGCTTTCTTT,CASIPRRGGNTEAFF
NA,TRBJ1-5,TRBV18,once,TGTGCCAGCTCACGGGGGGGAAGCGAGCCCCAGCATTTT,CASSRGGSEPQHF
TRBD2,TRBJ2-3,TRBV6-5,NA,TGTGCCAGCAGTTCCGGGGGGGAGGGCCCCACAGATACGCAGTATTTT,CASSSGGEGPTDTQYF
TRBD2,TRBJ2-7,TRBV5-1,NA,TGCGCCAGCAGCGCCGGACTAGCGGGGAACGAGCAGTACTTC,CASSAGLAGNEQYF